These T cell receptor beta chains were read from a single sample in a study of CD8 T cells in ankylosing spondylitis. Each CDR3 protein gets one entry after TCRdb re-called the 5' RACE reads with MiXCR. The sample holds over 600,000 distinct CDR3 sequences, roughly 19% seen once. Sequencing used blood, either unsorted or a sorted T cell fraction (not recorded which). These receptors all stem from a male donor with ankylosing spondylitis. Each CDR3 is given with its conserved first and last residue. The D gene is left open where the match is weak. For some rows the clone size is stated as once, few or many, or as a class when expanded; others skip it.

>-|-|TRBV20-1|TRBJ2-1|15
TGCAGTGCTAGTAGTGGGATCTTCTCCTACAATGAGCAGTTCTTC
CSASSGIFSYNEQFF
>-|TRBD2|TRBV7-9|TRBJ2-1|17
TGTGCCAGCAGCTCCTACCCTAGCGGGGGGACTTACAATGAGCAGTTCTTC
CASSSYPSGGTYNEQFF
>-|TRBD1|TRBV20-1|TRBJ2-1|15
TGCAGTGCTATATTGACAGGGGTTTCCTACAATGAGCAGTTCTTC
CSAILTGVSYNEQFF
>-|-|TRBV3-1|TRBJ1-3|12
TGTGCCAGCAGCCAAGTTGGAAACACCATATATTTT
CASSQVGNTIYF
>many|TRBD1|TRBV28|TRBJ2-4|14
TGTGCCAGCAGTTCCCCGGGACAGGGAAACATTCAGTACTTC
CASSSPGQGNIQYF
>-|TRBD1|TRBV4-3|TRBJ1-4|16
TGCGCCAGCAGCTCAGGGGGGAGCGGGACTAATGAAAAACTGTTTTTT
CASSSGGSGTNEKLFF
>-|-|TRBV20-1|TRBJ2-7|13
TGCAGTGCTCAGGGGCTCGGAGGCTACGAGCAGTACTTC
CSAQGLGGYEQYF
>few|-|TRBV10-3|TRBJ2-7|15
TGTGCCATCAGTGAGTCGGTAGCGCATTCCTACGAGCAGTACTTC
CAISESVAHSYEQYF
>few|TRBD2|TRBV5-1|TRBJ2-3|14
TGCGCCAGCAGCATAGCGGGGGGCACAGATACGCAGTATTTT
CASSIAGGTDTQYF
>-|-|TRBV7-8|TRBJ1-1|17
TGTGCCAGCAGCTTCCTTACCACAGGGATCTGGGACACTGAAGCTTTCTTT
CASSFLTTGIWDTEAFF
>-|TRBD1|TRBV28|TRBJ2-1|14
TGTGCCAGCAGAAATAAGGGGACAGTGAATGAGCAGTTCTTC
CASRNKGTVNEQFF
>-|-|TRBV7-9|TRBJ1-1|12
TGTGCCAGCAGCTTAGCTCAGACGTCAGCTTTCTTT
CASSLAQTSAFF
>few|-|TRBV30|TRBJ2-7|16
TGTGCCTGGAGTCTCCCCCTTAGACAGAATGGCTACGAGCAGTACTTC
CAWSLPLRQNGYEQYF
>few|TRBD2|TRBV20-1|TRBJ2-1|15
TGCAGTGCTAGAGGTCAGCGGGAGTCCTACAATGAGCAGTTCTTC
CSARGQRESYNEQFF
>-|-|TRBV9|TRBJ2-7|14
TGTGCCAGCAGCGTAGGGGGAACTACCTACGAGCAGTACTTC
CASSVGGTTYEQYF
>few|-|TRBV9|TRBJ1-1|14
TGTGCCAGCAGCGTGGGGAATACCAACACTGAAGCTTTCTTT
CASSVGNTNTEAFF
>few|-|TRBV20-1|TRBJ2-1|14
TGCAGTGTGGGCGGCGGGAATTCCTACAATGAGCAGTTCTTC
CSVGGGNSYNEQFF
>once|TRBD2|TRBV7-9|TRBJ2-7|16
TGTGCCAGCAGCGACTTCGGGGCGGGGGGCTCCTACGAGCAGTACTTC
CASSDFGAGGSYEQYF
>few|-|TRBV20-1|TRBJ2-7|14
TGCAGTGCTCAAACGGGACTTCGCTCCTACGAGCAGTACTTC
CSAQTGLRSYEQYF
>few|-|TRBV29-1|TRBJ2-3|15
TGCAGCGTTGAGGAGGGCCTAGGAGCCTCAGATACGCAGTATTTT
CSVEEGLGASDTQYF
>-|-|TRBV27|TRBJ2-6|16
TGTGCCAGCAGTGGCAGGAACACCTCTGGGGCCAACGTCCTGACTTTC
CASSGRNTSGANVLTF
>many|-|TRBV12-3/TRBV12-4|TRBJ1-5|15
TGTGCCAGCAGGACTGTGGGGACGGCAGATCAGCCCCAGCATTTT
CASRTVGTADQPQHF
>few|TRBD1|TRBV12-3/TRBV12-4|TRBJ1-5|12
TGTGCCAGCGGAACAGGGGGTCAGCCCCAGCATTTT
CASGTGGQPQHF
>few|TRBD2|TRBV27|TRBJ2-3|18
TGTGCCAGCAGTCTAAAGGGACTAGCGGGGGGAGGCACAGATACGCAGTATTTT
CASSLKGLAGGGTDTQYF
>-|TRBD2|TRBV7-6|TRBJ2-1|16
TGTGCCAGCAGCTTAGGTAGCGGGACCTCCTACAATGAGCAGTTCTTC
CASSLGSGTSYNEQFF
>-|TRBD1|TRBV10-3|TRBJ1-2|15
TGTGCCATCAGCCCGAGGAGTGGGACAGACTATGGCTACACCTTC
CAISPRSGTDYGYTF
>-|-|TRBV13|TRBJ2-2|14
TGTGCCAGCAGCCAGACAGAGAGCACCGGGGAGCTGTTTTTT
CASSQTESTGELFF
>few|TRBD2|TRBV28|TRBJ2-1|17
TGTGCCAGCAGGGATACGGGAGCGGGGGCGTCCTACAATGAGCAGTTCTTC
CASRDTGAGASYNEQFF
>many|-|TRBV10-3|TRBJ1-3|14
TGTGCCATCCGGGACCCCGCGGATGGAAACACCATATATTTT
CAIRDPADGNTIYF
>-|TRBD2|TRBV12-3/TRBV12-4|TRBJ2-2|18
TGTGCCAGCAGTCCCCGACTGGGCGGGGGGCAGAACACCGGGGAGCTGTTTTTT
CASSPRLGGGQNTGELFF
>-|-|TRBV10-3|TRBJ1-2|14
TGTGCCATCAGTGACGAGGGTTGGGACTATGGCTACACCTTC
CAISDEGWDYGYTF
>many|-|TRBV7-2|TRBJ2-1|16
TGTGCCAGCAGCCCCCGCGGGGTGAGCTCCTACAATGAGCAGTTCTTC
CASSPRGVSSYNEQFF
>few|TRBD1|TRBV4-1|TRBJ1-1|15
TGCGCCAGCAGCCAAGCCCTGACAGGGGGCACTGAAGCTTTCTTT
CASSQALTGGTEAFF
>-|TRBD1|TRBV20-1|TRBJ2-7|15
TGCAGTGCTAGCATCCGGGACAGGGGGACCTACGAGCAGTACTTC
CSASIRDRGTYEQYF
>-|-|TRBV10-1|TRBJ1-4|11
TGCGCCAGCAGAGGGCAAAAAAAACTGTTTTTT
CASRGQKKLFF
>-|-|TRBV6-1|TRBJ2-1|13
TGTGCCACGGGGGTGAGCTCCTACAATGAGCAGTTCTTC
CATGVSSYNEQFF
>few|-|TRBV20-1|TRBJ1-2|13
TGCAGTGCTAGGAGGCCAGATAACTATGGCTACACCTTC
CSARRPDNYGYTF
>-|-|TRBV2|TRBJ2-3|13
TGTGCCAGCAGAGGGACACGCACAGATACGCAGTATTTT
CASRGTRTDTQYF
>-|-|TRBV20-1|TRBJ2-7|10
TGCAGTGCTAGCGAGGTAGAGCAGTACTTC
CSASEVEQYF
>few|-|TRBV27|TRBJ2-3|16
TGTGCCAGCAGTTTTTACGGGCTAGGGAGCACAGATACGCAGTATTTT
CASSFYGLGSTDTQYF
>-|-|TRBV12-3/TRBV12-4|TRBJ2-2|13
TGTGCCAGCAGTCCCTCTATGAGCGGGGAGCTGTTTTTT
CASSPSMSGELFF
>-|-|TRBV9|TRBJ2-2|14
TGTGCCAGCAGCGTAGGGGGTAGCTACGGGGAGCTGTTTTTT
CASSVGGSYGELFF
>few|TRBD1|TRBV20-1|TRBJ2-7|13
TGCAGTGCTATGAGGGACAGCTCCTACGAGCAGTACTTC
CSAMRDSSYEQYF
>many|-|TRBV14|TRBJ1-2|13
TGTGCCAGCAGCCATACCAGACAGGCCGGCTACACCTTC
CASSHTRQAGYTF
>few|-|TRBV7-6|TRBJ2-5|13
TGTGCCAGCAGCTTGGGCCCGGTGGAGACCCAGTACTTC
CASSLGPVETQYF
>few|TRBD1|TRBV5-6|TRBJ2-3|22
TGTGCCAGCAGCTTGGGGCCGACAGGGGGATTGAGCGAGCTTTCTAGCACAGATACGCAGTATTTT
CASSLGPTGGLSELSSTDTQYF
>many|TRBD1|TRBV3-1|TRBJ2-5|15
TGTGCCAGCAGCCCAGGACAGGGAGACCAAGAGACCCAGTACTTC
CASSPGQGDQETQYF
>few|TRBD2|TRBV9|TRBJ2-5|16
TGTGCCAGCAGCGCCGGGACTAGCGGGGGCCAAGAGACCCAGTACTTC
CASSAGTSGGQETQYF
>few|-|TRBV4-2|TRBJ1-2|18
TGTGCCAGCAGCCAAGGCTTATGGGGCGGGGGAACGGAATATGGCTACACCTTC
CASSQGLWGGGTEYGYTF
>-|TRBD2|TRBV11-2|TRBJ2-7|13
TGTGCCAGCCGAGTGGCGGGAGCGGCCGAGCAGTACTTC
CASRVAGAAEQYF
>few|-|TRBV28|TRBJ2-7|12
TGTGCCAGCAGTTTAGAACCCGGCGAGCAGTACTTC
CASSLEPGEQYF
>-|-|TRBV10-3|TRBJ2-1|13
TGTGCCATCAGTAAAGTGGGCGACAATGAGCAGTTCTTC
CAISKVGDNEQFF
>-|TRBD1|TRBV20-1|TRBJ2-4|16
TGCAGTGCTAGAGTCGACGACAGGGCGGCCAAAAACATTCAGTACTTC
CSARVDDRAAKNIQYF